The following is a T cell receptor (beta chain) sequence with its context. With 60 Vbeta and 13 Jbeta primers, the PCR was carried out. Libraries were prepared by immunoSEQ multiplex PCR; TCRdb keeps only in-frame clonotypes and omits some of them. The repertoire has around 150,000 clones, over 75% of them found once; the top ten carry approximately 2.1%. Germline V gene lookup returns CDR1 MGHRA and CDR2 YSYEKL. CDR3 length equals 14 residues. V lost 0 bases and J 10 bases, leaving 13 bases between the germline ends. These data originate in a study of cytomegalovirus exposure and HLA in healthy donors.

The source of this sequence is a man under 40 in good health and CMV-seronegative. The rearrangement joins TRBV4-1 to TRBJ1-3, with D unclear. The sample was PBMCs. The CDR3 region has the DNA TGCGCCAGCAGCCAAGATTTTTCGCGGGTAACCATATATTTT. Translating gives CASSQDFSRVTIYF.